This TCR beta chain comes out of a study of graft-versus-host responses after intestinal transplantation. Study overall: Multivisceral, liver-intestinal, or isolated intestinal transplants were performed in recipients. Recipients were all induced with anti-thymocyte globulin, then given tacrolimus and steroids for 3 to 4 years.

The assay was immunoSEQ multiplex PCR, and TCRdb's table has in-frame clones only and misses some. Found here are around 76,000 clones, approximately 94% of them singletons; the top ten hold about 0.53%. Study-wide points: GvH clones detected in recipient marrow included some appearing first in ileum or blood. With peak circulating GvH clone levels came an association with early post-transplant HvG declines.

On this clone: As yet, its antigen is unknown.

Specimen: unstimulated CD8+ T cells sorted from spleen or lymph node cells, collected before intestinal transplant. The clonotype comes from a human donor who received an intestinal transplant.

CDR3 in DNA: TGTGCCAGCACGGGGCTCAATCAGCCCCAGCATTTT. Translation: CASTGLNQPQHF. V gene TRBV9 combines with J gene TRBJ1-5; tentatively, D is TRBD1 (5 bases). V was shortened by 6 bases and J by 3 bases, with 7 bases between the two germline ends. The CDR3 extends over 12 amino acids. Looked up from germline, CDR1 is SGDLS and CDR2 is YYNGEE.